This entry lists 18 T cell receptor beta chains sequenced from one sample in a study of blood T cell repertoires in COVID-19. Data came from immunoSEQ multiplex PCR; TCRdb stores just in-frame clones and leaves some out. The data show 150,000 to 200,000 clones, 70% to 90% seen once. Sequencing used peripheral blood. The origin of the receptors is a human donor in a cohort sampled during active COVID-19.

The chain is built from TRBV7-2 and TRBJ2-5; 7 bases are a match to TRBD1. The CDR3 is made up of 14 amino acids. J was trimmed by 3 bases and V by 1 base; bases with no gene match: 2. Germline-derived CDR1 and CDR2 are SGHTA and FQGNSA. The CDR3 loop is CASSLGTGKETQYF. The CDR3 DNA sequence: TGTGCCAGCAGCTTAGGGACAGGAAAAGAGACCCAGTACTTC.

V and J are TRBV11-2 and TRBJ2-7, with 16 bases fitting TRBD2. The CDR3 is 17 amino acids. CDR1 and CDR2 (germline): SGHAT, FQNNGV. The junction had 9 bases not matched to a gene; V was cut back by 5 bases and J by 5 bases. The DNA for the CDR3 is TGTGCCAGCAGCACGGGGACTAGCGGGGGGGACTCTAACGAGCAGTACTTC. Amino acids: CASSTGTSGGDSNEQYF.

This rearrangement joins TRBV5-1 to TRBJ2-7; D is possibly TRBD2 (5 bases). Trimming took off 1 base at V and 3 bases at J, with 11 bases between the two ends. This CDR3 is built from 14 residues. CDR1 SGHRS and CDR2 YFSETQ come from the germline V gene. The CDR3 region is CASSLSGVVYEQYF. DNA for the CDR3: TGCGCCAGCAGCTTGTCCGGGGTGGTCTACGAGCAGTACTTC.

This clone came up once. The V call is TRBV14, the J call TRBJ2-3; 8 positions agree with TRBD2. CDR3 size: 17 residues. Germline V lookup: CDR1 SGHDN, CDR2 FVKESK. Losses at the gene ends were 0 bases for V and 5 bases for J; bases not matched to a gene: 10. The CDR3 is CASSQDSTGGPGDTQYF. In nucleotides, the CDR3 is TGTGCCAGCAGCCAAGATTCAACGGGAGGGCCTGGAGATACGCAGTATTTT.

The chain has TRBV5-1 and TRBJ2-7; D call uncertain. The CDR3 has 13 amino acids. Trimming cost V 1 base and J 3 bases, with 8 bases left between them. The germline V gene encodes CDR1 SGHRS and CDR2 YFSETQ. The CDR3, as DNA: TGCGCCAGCAGCTTGCTTTCAGACTACGAGCAGTACTTC. It codes for CASSLLSDYEQYF.

The chain links TRBV24-1 to TRBJ2-3, with D perhaps TRBD2 (6 bases). Germline assignment: CDR1 KGHDR and CDR2 SFDVKD. This CDR3 region has 14 residues. The germline V and J ends were trimmed by 0 bases and 11 bases, with 14 bases remaining between them. The CDR3 DNA reads TGTGCCACCAGTGATTTGCCCCCCGGGCGGGAGCAGTATTTT. As protein: CATSDLPPGREQYF.

Here the CDR3 DNA reads TGTGCCAGTAGTATTTCGGGACTAGCGGGGGCCTACGAGCAGTACTTC. Amino acids: CASSISGLAGAYEQYF. The V gene is TRBV19, the J gene TRBJ2-7; 14 bases line up with TRBD2. Trimming at V came to 3 bases and at J to 2 bases, leaving 3 bases not matched to a gene. Germline assignment: CDR1 LNHDA and CDR2 SQIVND (reference sequence). There are 16 residues in the CDR3.

The chain carries TRBV18 and TRBJ2-3, with 10 bases aligning to TRBD2. With 0 bases clipped from V and 7 bases from J, the junction kept 10 bases outside the gene matches. The germline V gene encodes CDR1 KGHSH and CDR2 LQKENI. This CDR3 spans 17 amino acids. The CDR3 reads CASSPPPASGSRYTQYF. The DNA of the CDR3 is TGTGCCAGCTCACCACCTCCCGCTAGCGGGAGCAGGTATACGCAGTATTTT.

The CDR3 DNA follows: TGTGCCAGCAGCTCCACCCGAGGCAGGGTAGGGGAGACCCAGTACTTC. Translating it yields CASSSTRGRVGETQYF. The V and J genes are TRBV11-2 and TRBJ2-5, with D maybe TRBD1 (5 bases). The CDR3 is made up of 16 amino acids. Trimming left V 4 bases short and J 5 bases short, with 20 bases between. Germline V gene sequence: CDR1 SGHAT, CDR2 FQNNGV.

This clone was recorded only once. The chain links TRBV5-6 to TRBJ2-7; D may be TRBD2 (6 bases). Germline assignment: CDR1 SGHDT and CDR2 YYEEEE. V was pared by 0 bases and J by 4 bases, with 14 bases between. The CDR3 spans 15 residues. The CDR3 loop is CASSLGGGGGYEQYF. CDR3 DNA: TGTGCCAGCAGCTTGGGTGGGGGAGGCGGTTACGAGCAGTACTTC.

This CDR3 reads CATGTSGGAYEQYF. In nucleotides, the CDR3 is TGTGCCACCGGGACTAGCGGGGGGGCCTACGAGCAGTACTTC. V gene TRBV2 combines with J gene TRBJ2-7, with 16 bases that match TRBD2. The CDR3 has 14 amino acids. With V trimmed by 10 bases and J by 2 bases, 2 bases remained unmatched. Germline CDR1 and CDR2: SNHLY and FYNNEI. Full variable domain (missing parts from reference TRBV2 and TRBJ2-7): EPEVTQTPSHQVTQMGQEVILRCVPISNHLYFYWYRQILGQKVEFLVSFYNNEISEKSEIFDDQFSVERPDGSNFTLKIRSTKLEDSAMYFCATGTSGGAYEQYFGPGTRLTVT.

The chain is built from TRBV27 and TRBJ1-4, with 7 bases that match TRBD1. CDR3 size: 15 residues. Germline-derived CDR1 and CDR2 are MNHEY and SMNVEV (reference sequence). V trimming: 0 bases; J trimming: 7 bases; junction bases outside the gene matches: 5. The CDR3 bases are TGTGCCAGCAGTTTATCGGTCAGGGGGGTTGAAAAACTGTTTTTT. Translation: CASSLSVRGVEKLFF.

The sample holds a few counts of this clone. This chain links TRBV6-2 or TRBV6-3 with TRBJ2-1; TRBD2 might be the D (5 bases). In germline, CDR1 is MNHEY, CDR2 SVGEGT. The V end lost 3 bases, the J end lost 9 bases, and 12 bases lay between the germline ends. There are 13 residues in the CDR3. CDR3 nucleotides: TGTGCCAGCAGTTATTTAGAAAGCGGTGAGCAGTTCTTC. Translation gives CASSYLESGEQFF.

On this clone itself: Given a much more abundant clone one base away, this may be a read error. This sequence joins TRBV28 and TRBJ1-2; TRBD1 aligns across 7 bases. This CDR3 spans 13 amino acids. Germline assignment: CDR1 MDHEN and CDR2 SYDVKM. V shed 6 bases and J 3 bases; nucleotides not matched to a gene: 4. CDR3 DNA sequence: TGTGCCAGCAGCGTCGGGACAGACTATGGCTACACCTTC. Its protein is CASSVGTDYGYTF.

This clone was detected a few times. The chain is built from TRBV27 and TRBJ1-6, with D hard to call. The CDR3 has 12 residues. CDR1 is MNHEY and CDR2 is SMNVEV in the germline V gene (reference sequence). V was cut by 3 bases and J by 7 bases, with 4 bases left in between. The CDR3 region is CASSFVNSPLHF. DNA for the CDR3: TGTGCCAGCAGTTTTGTAAATTCACCCCTCCACTTT.

The table lists this clone with a count of one. The DNA of the CDR3 is TGTGCCTGGAGTGTAGGCCTCCGGCTAGCGGGGGGGCGGGCAGATACGCAGTATTTT. Translating gives CAWSVGLRLAGGRADTQYF. The chain couples TRBV30 to TRBJ2-3, with TRBD2 matching over 12 bases. Germline V gene data show CDR1 as GTSNPN and CDR2 as SVGIG (reference sequence). With V trimmed by 0 bases and J by 4 bases, 14 bases remained unmatched. The CDR3 is 19 residues long.

This chain connects TRBV7-9 to TRBJ1-1; D remains unclear. Germline V gene data show CDR1 as SEHNR and CDR2 as FQNEAQ (reference sequence). V lost 3 bases to trimming and J lost 0 bases, with 8 bases between them. The CDR3 is 14 amino acids. CDR3 residues: CASSFPRVNTEAFF. The CDR3 nucleotides read TGTGCCAGCAGCTTCCCTAGAGTGAACACTGAAGCTTTCTTT.

The CDR3: CASSGEGQGGYGYTF. The DNA for the CDR3 is TGTGCCAGCAGCGGGGAGGGACAGGGTGGCTATGGCTACACCTTC. The chain combines TRBV7-9 with TRBJ1-2; 9 bases match TRBD1. The CDR3 is made up of 15 amino acids. V gave up 5 bases and J gave up 4 bases; unmatched junction bases: 8. CDR1 is SEHNR and CDR2 is FQNEAQ in the germline V gene (reference sequence).